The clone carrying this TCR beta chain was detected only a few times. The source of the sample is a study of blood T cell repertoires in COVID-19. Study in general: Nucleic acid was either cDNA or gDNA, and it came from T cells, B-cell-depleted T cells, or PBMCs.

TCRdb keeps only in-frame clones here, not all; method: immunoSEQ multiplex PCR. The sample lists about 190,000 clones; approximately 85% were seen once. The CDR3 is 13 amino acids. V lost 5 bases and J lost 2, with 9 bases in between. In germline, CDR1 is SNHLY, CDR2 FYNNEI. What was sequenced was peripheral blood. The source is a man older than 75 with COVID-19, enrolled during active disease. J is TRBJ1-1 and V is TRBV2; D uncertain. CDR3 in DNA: TGTGCCAGCAGTCCTCGACAAAACACTGAAGCTTTCTTT. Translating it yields CASSPRQNTEAFF.